The 2 T cell receptor beta chains below were found in one sample sequenced in a study of T-cell reconstitution after alpha-beta-depleted transplantation in children. A TCRbeta library incorporating unique molecular identifiers was prepared. One entry per CDR3 protein results from TCRdb running MiXCR on the PCR reads. The sample carries hundreds of thousands of distinct CDR3 sequences, roughly 13% recorded once. The material was PBMCs, mostly from graft donor cells, obtained 360 days after TCRalphabeta/CD19-depleted stem cell transplant. All receptors come from a male patient aged 10 to 17 who had a stem cell transplant for acute myeloid leukemia, so the T cells may come from the graft donor.

There are a few counts of this clonotype. The gene calls are TRBV7-2 and TRBJ2-1; TRBD2 agrees at 9 bases. This CDR3 is built from 16 residues. Unmatched junction bases numbered 3, after V lost 0 bases and J lost 3 bases. Germline lookup yields CDR1 SGHTA and CDR2 FQGNSA. CDR3 in amino acids: CASSLAELAGYNEQFF. As DNA, the CDR3 is TGTGCCAGCAGCTTAGCGGAACTAGCGGGCTACAATGAGCAGTTCTTC.

This sequence joins TRBV20-1 and TRBJ2-7; D might be TRBD2 (5 bases). Germline V lookup: CDR1 DFQATT, CDR2 SNEGSKA (reference sequence). The CDR3 is 13 residues long. With 6 bases removed from V and 5 bases from J, the gap between germline ends came to 17 bases. The CDR3 DNA reads as TGCAGTGCACTTCGACGGGGTTTCAACGAGCAGTACTTC. This codes for CSALRRGFNEQYF.